Reported below is one TCR beta chain. Its target is not known. The data were obtained in a study of a mutant IDH1 vaccine in newly diagnosed glioma. Across the whole study: Eight vaccine injections were given to patients in weeks 1, 3, 5, 7, 11, 15, 19 and 23. Of treated patients, 62.5% were men and roughly 38% women, averaging around 39 years. Antecedent treatment encompassed radiotherapy, temozolomide, or their combination; the majority received both.

Time point denoted: week 11, during vaccination. Doses consisted of 300 ug of mutant IDH1 20-mer peptide each, paired with topical imiquimod. Every donor had a new WHO grade 3 or 4 astrocytoma that was IDH1-mutant, with loss of nuclear ATRX. With 6 bases removed from V and 7 bases from J, the gap between germline ends came to 10 bases. The V gene's germline CDR1 is MDHEN and CDR2 SYDVKM. The CDR3 contains 11 residues. Produced via immunoSEQ multiplex PCR; TCRdb's table is partial and in-frame only. This table has some 59,000 clones, over 75% appearing once. The specimen was PBMCs, collected from a glioma patient whose treatment included an IDH1 peptide vaccine. The chain joins TRBV28 to TRBJ2-7; no reliable D call. The receptor comes from a man aged 40-50 years with glioma. The chain's CDR3 is CASSPLEEQYF. The CDR3 nucleotides read TGTGCCAGCAGCCCCTTGGAGGAGCAGTACTTC.